The 15 T cell receptor beta chains reported below all come from one sample, sequenced in a study of graft-versus-host responses after intestinal transplantation. No antigen is known for these receptors. Clones were read by immunoSEQ multiplex PCR, and TCRdb kept only the in-frame ones, dropping some. The sample holds about 130,000 clones, nearly 95% seen once. Specimen: unstimulated CD4+ T cells sorted from spleen or lymph node cells, collected before intestinal transplant. The source is a human donor who received an intestinal transplant.

The V call is TRBV7-2, the J call TRBJ2-7; a possible D gene is TRBD2 (5 bases). Germline-derived CDR1 and CDR2 are SGHTA and FQGNSA. Trimming left V 1 base short and J 1 base short, with 14 bases between. The CDR3 runs to 16 residues. The CDR3 sequence is CASSLVSRAGSYEQYF. The CDR3 DNA follows: TGTGCCAGCAGCTTAGTATCGAGGGCTGGATCCTACGAGCAGTACTTC.

In its sample, this clone was seen once. The J gene is TRBJ2-7, the V gene TRBV30; 9 bases match TRBD1. V lost 3 bases and J lost 4; bases outside the gene matches: 1. Germline loops: CDR1 GTSNPN, CDR2 SVGIG (reference sequence). The CDR3 has 12 amino acids. The CDR3 sequence is CAWRDRGYEQYF. The CDR3, as DNA: TGTGCCTGGAGGGACAGGGGATACGAGCAGTACTTC.

To note about this clone: Other DNA variants within this sample encode the same CDR3. The V and J genes are TRBV18 and TRBJ2-3; D not resolved. Trimming took 0 bases from V and 0 from J, leaving 1 base between them. The CDR3 sequence is 13 residues long. Germline V CDR1 and CDR2: KGHSH, LQKENI. The CDR3 bases are TGTGCCAGCTCACCACCTAGCACAGATACGCAGTATTTT. Residues: CASSPPSTDTQYF.

V is TRBV7-9 and J is TRBJ2-7, with a possible D match to TRBD1 (5 bases). V gave up 0 bases and J gave up 3 bases, with 9 bases separating them. The germline V gene has CDR1 SEHNR and CDR2 FQNEAQ (reference sequence). This CDR3 comprises 14 residues. This CDR3 reads CASSLAGELYEQYF. DNA for the CDR3: TGTGCCAGCAGCTTAGCAGGGGAACTCTACGAGCAGTACTTC.

This chain connects TRBV6-5 to TRBJ2-7, with D possibly matching TRBD1 (6 bases). V lost 6 bases and J lost 2, with 11 bases in between. The length of the CDR3 is 13 residues. CDR1 and CDR2 from the germline V gene are MNHEY and SVGAGI. CDR3 protein: CASRKGVTYEQYF. The DNA of the CDR3 is TGTGCCAGCAGGAAGGGGGTCACCTACGAGCAGTACTTC.

Concerning this clone: This sample includes further DNA sequences coding for the same CDR3. This sequence joins TRBV5-1 and TRBJ2-3; no clear D gene. V was shortened by 0 bases and J by 1 base, with 3 bases between the two germline ends. CDR3 length equals 13 residues. CDR1 and CDR2 from the germline V gene are SGHRS and YFSETQ. Here the CDR3 DNA reads TGCGCCAGCAGCTTGGCAGGCACAGATACGCAGTATTTT. Its protein product is CASSLAGTDTQYF.

The chain joins TRBV28 to TRBJ2-3; D is uncertain. Germline assignment: CDR1 MDHEN and CDR2 SYDVKM. This CDR3 has 12 residues. Trimming pared 6 bases from V and 8 bases from J, leaving 12 bases between. CDR3: CASRPDEFTQYF. In nucleotides, the CDR3 is TGTGCCAGCAGACCGGACGAATTTACGCAGTATTTT.

The J gene is TRBJ2-7, the V gene TRBV28, with 14 positions matching TRBD2. The germline V gene has CDR1 MDHEN and CDR2 SYDVKM. Losses at the gene ends were 1 base for V and 5 bases for J; bases not matched to a gene: 10. CDR3 size: 18 residues. The CDR3 nucleotides read TGTGCCAGCAGTTTATATGGGGGACTAGCGGGAGTGTCAAACGAGCAGTACTTC. Its translation: CASSLYGGLAGVSNEQYF.

The rearrangement links TRBV9 to TRBJ2-3, with 9 bases matching TRBD2. After removal of 3 bases from V and 6 bases from J, the junction contained 17 bases not matched to a gene. This CDR3 has 18 residues. Germline CDR1 SGDLS, CDR2 YYNGEE. Here the CDR3 DNA reads TGTGCCAGCAGCGCTCGAGATGCTAGCGGGACATTTAGGGATACGCAGTATTTT. The encoded protein is CASSARDASGTFRDTQYF. Filled out from reference TRBV9 and TRBJ2-3, the complete variable domain reads DSGVTQTPKHLITATGQRVTLRCSPRSGDLSVYWYQQSLDQGLQFLIQYYNGEERAKGNILERFSAQQFPDLHSELNLSSLELGDSALYFCASSARDASGTFRDTQYFGPGTRLTVL.

V gene TRBV4-1 combines with J gene TRBJ1-4; D ambiguous. Germline-derived CDR1 and CDR2 are MGHRA and YSYEKL. V was cut by 1 base and J by 0 bases, with 12 bases left in between. The CDR3 consists of 17 residues. Here the CDR3 reads CASSQVPALATNEKLFF. The CDR3, as DNA: TGCGCCAGCAGCCAAGTCCCAGCGCTTGCAACTAATGAAAAACTGTTTTTT.

V is TRBV19 and J is TRBJ2-1; D is unresolved. The CDR3 is made up of 11 amino acids. V lost 3 bases and J lost 10, with 7 bases in between. The V gene's germline CDR1 is LNHDA and CDR2 SQIVND (reference sequence). This CDR3 is CASSMGAEQFF. CDR3 sequence (DNA): TGTGCCAGTAGTATGGGCGCCGAGCAGTTCTTC.

The chain has TRBV18 and TRBJ1-2, with TRBD1 matching over 7 bases. The CDR3 length is 16 residues. Germline-derived CDR1 and CDR2 are KGHSH and LQKENI. The J segment lost 3 bases and the V segment lost 3 bases, leaving 10 bases of the junction unmatched. DNA for the CDR3: TGTGCCAGCTCACCTGACGGGCAGGGGGTCGACTATGGCTACACCTTC. Translation gives CASSPDGQGVDYGYTF.

The chain recombines TRBV6-5 with TRBJ1-1; D is uncertain. This CDR3 has 15 amino acids. The V end was cut by 0 bases, the J end by 0 bases, with 8 bases between. The germline gives CDR1 MNHEY, CDR2 SVGAGI. The CDR3 sequence is CASSYSVLMNTEAFF. The CDR3 bases are TGTGCCAGCAGTTACTCCGTCTTGATGAACACTGAAGCTTTCTTT.

This chain joins TRBV28 and TRBJ2-7; 8 bases line up with TRBD1. With 5 bases clipped from V and 4 bases from J, the junction kept 10 bases outside the gene matches. Germline V CDR1 and CDR2: MDHEN, SYDVKM. The CDR3 totals 15 residues. The DNA for the CDR3 is TGTGCCAGCAGTCCCACGCGGACAGGGCGATACGAGCAGTACTTC. It translates to CASSPTRTGRYEQYF.

Details on this clone: The identical CDR3 is also encoded by other nucleotide sequences in the sample. V is TRBV5-1 and J is TRBJ2-7; a weak D match, TRBD2 (5 bases). The V and J ends lost 4 bases and 0 bases respectively, with 8 bases between them. This CDR3 is built from 13 residues. Germline V gene data show CDR1 as SGHRS and CDR2 as YFSETQ. The CDR3 spells CASSLGVSYEQYF. Here the CDR3 DNA reads TGCGCCAGCAGCCTCGGGGTCTCCTACGAGCAGTACTTC. The variable domain in full, with the rest retrieved from reference TRBV5-1 and TRBJ2-7, is KAGVTQTPRYLIKTRGQQVTLSCSPISGHRSVSWYQQTPGQGLQFLFEYFSETQRNKGNFPGRFSGRQFSNSRSEMNVSTLELGDSALYLCASSLGVSYEQYFGPGTRLTVT.